The table lists the clone carrying this TCR beta chain with a few counts. These data are taken from a study of T-cell memory formation after mild COVID-19. Study details: Largely, the TCR clusters proved donor specific.

The germline V gene has CDR1 DFQATT and CDR2 SNEGSKA (reference sequence). There are 14 residues in the CDR3. Trimming cost V 6 bases and J 2 bases; bases outside gene matches: 5. TCRdb independently ran MiXCR on the 5' RACE reads; one entry per CDR3 protein. Of roughly 150,000 distinct CDR3 sequences detected, 13% appear once; the ten largest clones hold about 3.6%. This chain joins TRBV20-1 and TRBJ2-3; 10 nucleotides align to TRBD1. Sequenced: PBMCs or a T cell subset sorted from them (not recorded which). The sequence derives from a man aged 18-30 years who had mild COVID-19 (a few samples of this study predate the infection). Cell type and time point are not known. CDR3 bases: TGCAGTGCCCGGGGGACAGGGGACACAGATACGCAGTATTTT. It encodes CSARGTGDTDTQYF.